These T cell receptor beta chains were read from a single sample in a study of PD-L1 blockade in urothelial cancer. Produced via immunoSEQ multiplex PCR; TCRdb's table is partial and in-frame only. This repertoire shows 46,000 or so clones, around 88% found once; its top ten account for about 10%. This material consisted of PBMCs, taken around atezolizumab (anti-PD-L1) treatment. The source is a man aged 55 to 70 with urothelial cancer. Both conserved end residues are part of each CDR3. A D gene is named only where the DNA matches it firmly. Where a row states a size, it is once, few, many or the class of an expanded clone; other rows omit it.

TRBD1	TRBV7-2	TRBJ1-2	.	CASSLARDSPYTF	TGTGCCAGCAGCTTAGCCCGGGACAGCCCTTACACCTTC
TRBD1	TRBV4-1	TRBJ2-7	.	CASSQGWTGKYEQYF	TGCGCCAGCAGCCAAGGGTGGACAGGAAAGTACGAGCAGTACTTC
TRBD2	TRBV7-9	TRBJ2-2	once	CASSSPTTSGDTGELFF	TGTGCCAGCAGCTCACCCACGACTAGCGGGGACACCGGGGAGCTGTTTTTT
.	TRBV10-1	TRBJ1-1	.	CASSESGGTEAFF	TGCGCCAGCAGTGAGTCGGGGGGGACTGAAGCTTTCTTT
TRBD1	TRBV7-9	TRBJ1-2	few	CASSHTGTGDNYGYTF	TGTGCCAGCAGCCACACCGGGACAGGGGATAACTATGGCTACACCTTC
.	TRBV5-4	TRBJ2-3	.	CASRRQGIVTDTQYF	TGTGCCAGTCGGCGGCAGGGTATTGTCACAGATACGCAGTATTTT
TRBD2	TRBV7-2	TRBJ2-3	.	CASSSQRGLGTDTQYF	TGTGCCAGCAGCTCTCAGCGGGGGCTGGGCACAGATACGCAGTATTTT
TRBD1	TRBV28	TRBJ2-1	.	CASSYRTGGLYNEQFF	TGTGCCAGCAGTTATAGGACAGGGGGCTTGTACAATGAGCAGTTCTTC
.	TRBV11-3	TRBJ2-1	.	CASSWEGGRSEQFF	TGTGCCAGCAGCTGGGAAGGGGGAAGGAGTGAGCAGTTCTTC
TRBD1	TRBV19	TRBJ1-2	.	CASTPGQGVYGYTF	TGTGCCAGTACTCCGGGACAGGGCGTCTATGGCTACACCTTC
.	TRBV5-6	TRBJ1-2	.	CASSPTGFGDYGYTF	TGTGCCAGCAGCCCTACAGGATTTGGTGACTATGGCTACACCTTC
TRBD1	TRBV4-3	TRBJ1-2	.	CASSRAGGDYNYGYTF	TGCGCCAGCAGCCGGGCAGGGGGCGATTATAACTATGGCTACACCTTC
TRBD1	TRBV2	TRBJ2-1	once	CASSEALDRGHNEQFF	TGTGCCAGCAGTGAGGCTTTGGACAGGGGGCACAATGAGCAGTTCTTC
.	TRBV4-3	TRBJ1-2	.	CASSQGSGGEIYGYTF	TGCGCCAGCAGCCAAGGGAGCGGTGGGGAAATCTATGGCTACACCTTC
.	TRBV29-1	TRBJ2-5	.	CSVEFRETQYF	TGCAGCGTTGAGTTCAGGGAGACCCAGTACTTC
.	TRBV11-2	TRBJ1-3	.	CASSLSFSSGNTIYF	TGTGCCAGCAGCCTTAGTTTTAGCTCTGGAAACACCATATATTTT
.	TRBV6-1	TRBJ1-2	.	CASRADSSLYTF	TGTGCCAGCAGGGCGGACAGCTCGCTCTACACCTTC
.	TRBV5-1	TRBJ1-6	.	CASRRDSNSPLHF	TGCGCCAGTCGACGGGACTCAAATTCACCCCTCCACTTT
TRBD2	TRBV19	TRBJ2-7	.	CASSIGSSGGPLTYEQYF	TGTGCCAGTAGTATAGGTTCGAGCGGGGGGCCCTTAACCTACGAGCAGTACTTC
TRBD1	TRBV6-5	TRBJ2-7	.	CASIPRDRGFEQYF	TGTGCCAGCATCCCTAGGGACAGGGGTTTCGAGCAGTACTTC
.	TRBV27	TRBJ1-6	.	CASSMRGNNSPLHF	TGTGCCAGCAGTATGAGGGGGAATAATTCACCCCTCCACTTT
.	TRBV7-2	TRBJ2-1	.	CASSRSVAPHNEQFF	TGTGCCAGCAGCCGCTCCGTAGCCCCACACAATGAGCAGTTCTTC
TRBD1	TRBV5-1	TRBJ2-7	once	CASSATGGSYEQYF	TGCGCCAGCAGCGCCACAGGGGGCTCCTACGAGCAGTACTTC
.	TRBV7-9	TRBJ1-6	.	CASSFLDGGSPLHF	TGTGCCAGCAGCTTCTTAGACGGGGGGTCACCCCTCCACTTT
TRBD1	TRBV28	TRBJ2-7	.	CASKGQGNYEQYF	TGTGCCAGCAAGGGACAGGGGAACTACGAGCAGTACTTC
.	TRBV30	TRBJ1-1	.	CAWSVGGNTEAFF	TGTGCCTGGAGTGTGGGGGGGAACACTGAAGCTTTCTTT
TRBD1	TRBV7-9	TRBJ2-1	.	CASSPLSDRGHNEQFF	TGTGCCAGCAGCCCCCTATCCGACAGGGGCCACAATGAGCAGTTCTTC
.	TRBV18	TRBJ1-3	.	CASSPSLGSGNTIYF	TGTGCCAGCTCACCATCGCTAGGGAGCGGAAACACCATATATTTT
TRBD1	TRBV28	TRBJ2-7	.	CASRMVVGGERQYF	TGTGCCAGCAGAATGGTGGTAGGGGGCGAACGGCAGTACTTC
TRBD1	TRBV28	TRBJ1-2	.	CASRKTGTVYGYTF	TGTGCCAGCAGAAAAACCGGGACAGTCTATGGCTACACCTTC
.	TRBV5-1	TRBJ1-3	once	CASSADSGNTIYF	TGCGCCAGCAGCGCCGACAGTGGAAACACCATATATTTT
.	TRBV28	TRBJ1-1	.	CASSLLRGPEAFF	TGTGCCAGCAGTTTATTGCGGGGTCCTGAAGCTTTCTTT
.	TRBV4-2	TRBJ2-2	.	CASSQVVAPNTGELFF	TGTGCCAGCAGCCAAGTGGTGGCACCGAACACCGGGGAGCTGTTTTTT
.	TRBV7-8	TRBJ2-1	.	CASSLRGSNEQFF	TGTGCCAGCAGCTTACGAGGGTCCAATGAGCAGTTCTTC
.	TRBV5-4	TRBJ1-1	.	CASSLTGLNTEAFF	TGTGCCAGCAGCTTAACAGGGTTGAACACTGAAGCTTTCTTT
.	TRBV2	TRBJ1-3	once	CASSRLFSGNTIYF	TGTGCCAGCAGTCGACTGTTCTCTGGAAACACCATATATTTT
.	TRBV15	TRBJ2-7	.	CATSIGSAYEQYF	TGTGCCACCAGCATCGGGTCAGCCTACGAGCAGTACTTC
.	TRBV6-4	TRBJ1-6	.	CASRDTSYNSPLHF	TGTGCCAGCAGAGACACTTCCTATAATTCACCCCTCCACTTT
.	TRBV28	TRBJ2-7	.	CASSFHALSYEQYF	TGTGCCAGCAGTTTTCACGCACTTAGCTACGAGCAGTACTTC
TRBD1	TRBV14	TRBJ2-7	.	CASSQESGGFYEQYF	TGTGCCAGCAGCCAAGAGTCAGGGGGTTTTTACGAGCAGTACTTC
.	TRBV21-1	TRBJ2-7	.	CASSINYEQYF	TGTGCCAGCAGCATAAACTACGAGCAGTACTTC
.	TRBV5-1	TRBJ1-1	.	CASSLLDSFTEAFF	TGCGCCAGCAGCTTATTGGACAGCTTCACTGAAGCTTTCTTT
.	TRBV18	TRBJ2-2	.	CASSPRQGGTGELFF	TGTGCCAGCTCACCGCGGCAAGGAGGCACCGGGGAGCTGTTTTTT
.	TRBV7-2	TRBJ1-5	.	CASSLGQGILQPQHF	TGTGCCAGCAGCTTAGGGCAGGGGATACTTCAGCCCCAGCATTTT